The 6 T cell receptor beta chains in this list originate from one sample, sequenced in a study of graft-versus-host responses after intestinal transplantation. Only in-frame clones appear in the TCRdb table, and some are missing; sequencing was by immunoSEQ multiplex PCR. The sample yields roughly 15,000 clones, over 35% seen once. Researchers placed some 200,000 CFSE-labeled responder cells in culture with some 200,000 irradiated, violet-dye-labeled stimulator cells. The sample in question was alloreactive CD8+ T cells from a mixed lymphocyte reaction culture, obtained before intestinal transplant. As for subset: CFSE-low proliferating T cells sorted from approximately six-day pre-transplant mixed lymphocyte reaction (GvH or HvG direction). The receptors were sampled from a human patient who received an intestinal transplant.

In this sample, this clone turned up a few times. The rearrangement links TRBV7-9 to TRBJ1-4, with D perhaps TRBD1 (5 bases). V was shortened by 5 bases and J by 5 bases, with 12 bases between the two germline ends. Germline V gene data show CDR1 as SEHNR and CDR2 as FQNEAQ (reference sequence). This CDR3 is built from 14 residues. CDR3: CASSPGPLNEKLFF. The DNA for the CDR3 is TGTGCCAGCAGCCCAGGGCCCTTAAATGAAAAACTGTTTTTT.

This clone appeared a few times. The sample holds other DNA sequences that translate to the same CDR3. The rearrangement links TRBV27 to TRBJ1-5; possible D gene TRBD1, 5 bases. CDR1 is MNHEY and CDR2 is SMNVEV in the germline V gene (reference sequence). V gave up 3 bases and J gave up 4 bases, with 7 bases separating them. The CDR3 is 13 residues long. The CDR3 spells CASSLGLNQPQHF. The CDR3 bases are TGTGCCAGCAGTTTGGGGCTAAATCAGCCCCAGCATTTT.

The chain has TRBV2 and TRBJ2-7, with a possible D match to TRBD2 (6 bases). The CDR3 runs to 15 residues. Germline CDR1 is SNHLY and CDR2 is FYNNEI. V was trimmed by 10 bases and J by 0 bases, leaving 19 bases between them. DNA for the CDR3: TGTGCCACACGAGAGGAGGGGCTAAGCTCCTACGAGCAGTACTTC. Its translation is CATREEGLSSYEQYF.

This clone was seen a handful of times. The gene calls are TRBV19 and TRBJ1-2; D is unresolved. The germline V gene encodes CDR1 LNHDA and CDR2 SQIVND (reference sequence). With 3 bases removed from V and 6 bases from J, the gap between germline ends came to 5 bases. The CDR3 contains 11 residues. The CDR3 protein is CASSMAHGYTF. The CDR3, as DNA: TGTGCCAGTAGTATGGCCCATGGCTACACCTTC.

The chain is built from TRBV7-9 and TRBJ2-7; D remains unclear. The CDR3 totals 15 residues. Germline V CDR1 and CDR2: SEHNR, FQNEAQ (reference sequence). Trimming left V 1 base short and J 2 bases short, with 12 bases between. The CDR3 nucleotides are TGTGCCAGCAGCTTAGTGACGGGCCTACCCTACGAGCAGTACTTC. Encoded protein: CASSLVTGLPYEQYF.

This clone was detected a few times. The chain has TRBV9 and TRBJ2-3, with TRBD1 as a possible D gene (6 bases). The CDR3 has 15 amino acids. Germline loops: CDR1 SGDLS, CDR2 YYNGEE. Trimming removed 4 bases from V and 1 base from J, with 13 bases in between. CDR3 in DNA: TGTGCCAGCAGCCCTGGACAGTCGCGCACAGATACGCAGTATTTT. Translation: CASSPGQSRTDTQYF. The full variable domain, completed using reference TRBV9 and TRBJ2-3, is DSGVTQTPKHLITATGQRVTLRCSPRSGDLSVYWYQQSLDQGLQFLIQYYNGEERAKGNILERFSAQQFPDLHSELNLSSLELGDSALYFCASSPGQSRTDTQYFGPGTRLTVL.